This entry lists 5 T cell receptor beta chains sequenced from one sample in a study of beta chain features in type 1 diabetes. The investigators reverse transcribed all of the isolated RNA, so they sequenced expressed TCRB transcripts. Here immunoSEQ multiplex PCR was the method, and the copy in TCRdb shows in-frame clones only, minus some. Of 350,000 to 400,000 clones listed, about 15% are singletons. The sample was naive CD4+ T cells from blood. The source of these receptors is a woman under 30 in good health.

In this sample, this clone turned up once. The V call is TRBV19, the J call TRBJ2-7; TRBD2 matches 7 bases. The CDR3 has 11 amino acids. CDR1 is LNHDA, CDR2 SQIVND, per germline (reference sequence). Losses at the gene ends were 11 bases for V and 4 bases for J; bases not matched to a gene: 5. Here the CDR3 DNA reads TGTGCCGCTGGCGGGGGTTACGAGCAGTACTTC. Translating gives CAAGGGYEQYF.

V and J are TRBV30 and TRBJ1-1; D might be TRBD1 (5 bases). This CDR3 contains 13 residues. Germline V lookup: CDR1 GTSNPN, CDR2 SVGIG (reference sequence). The germline V and J ends were trimmed by 4 bases and 1 base, with 10 bases remaining between them. CDR3 protein: CAWNSRENTEAFF. DNA of the CDR3: TGTGCCTGGAATTCCAGGGAGAACACTGAAGCTTTCTTT.

The gene calls are TRBV28 and TRBJ2-1, with D perhaps TRBD1 (5 bases). There are 13 residues in the CDR3. Looked up from germline, CDR1 is MDHEN and CDR2 is SYDVKM. Deletions cut 6 bases from V and 4 bases from J, with 10 bases between. The CDR3 DNA reads TGTGCCAGCAGCACCGACAGTTACAATGAGCAGTTCTTC. It encodes CASSTDSYNEQFF. Full variable domain (rest looked up from reference TRBV28 and TRBJ2-1): DVKVTQSSRYLVKRTGEKVFLECVQDMDHENMFWYRQDPGLGLRLIYFSYDVKMKEKGDIPEGYSVSREKKERFSLILESASTNQTSMYLCASSTDSYNEQFFGPGTRLTVL.

This chain joins TRBV30 and TRBJ1-3, with TRBD1 as a possible D gene (6 bases). V was clipped by 5 bases and J by 2 bases, with 13 bases between them. This CDR3 is 14 amino acids long. The germline CDR1 and CDR2 sequences are GTSNPN and SVGIG (reference sequence). In DNA, the CDR3 is TGTGCCTGGGAACAGGGTTTGACTGGAAACACCATATATTTT. This encodes CAWEQGLTGNTIYF.

The chain recombines TRBV29-1 with TRBJ2-1; a possible D gene is TRBD1 (5 bases). Germline values: CDR1 SQVTM, CDR2 ANQGSEA. The CDR3 runs 13 residues. V shed 5 bases and J shed 7 bases, with 15 bases lying between them. CDR3 protein: CSVSWGSSNEQFF. CDR3 nucleotide sequence: TGCAGCGTTAGTTGGGGCTCTTCAAATGAGCAGTTCTTC.